This passage covers 20 T cell receptor beta chains from one sample sequenced in a study of blood T cell repertoires in COVID-19. The protocol was immunoSEQ multiplex PCR, while the TCRdb copy is restricted to in-frame clones and leaves out a portion. The sample includes approximately 150,000 clones, more than 75% of them seen just once. The sequencing input was peripheral blood. The receptors derive from a woman aged 65 to 85 with acute or convalescent COVID-19.

This clone has a handful of counts. The DNA for the CDR3 is TGTGCCAAGCGGGAGCCCACCTACAATGAGCAGTTCTTC. Amino acids: CAKREPTYNEQFF. The rearrangement joins TRBV2 to TRBJ2-1; the match to TRBD2 covers 8 bases. The J segment lost 2 bases and the V segment lost 10 bases, leaving 4 bases of the junction unmatched. The CDR3 covers 13 residues. From germline, CDR1 is SNHLY and CDR2 FYNNEI.

The J gene is TRBJ2-1, the V gene TRBV24-1, with TRBD2 matching over 15 bases. There are 16 residues in the CDR3. Germline trimming cut 3 bases from V and 9 bases from J; bases unmatched to any gene: 5. Germline V gene lookup returns CDR1 KGHDR and CDR2 SFDVKD. In DNA, the CDR3 is TGTGCCACCAGTGATCCTGGACTAGCGGGAGGGGTTGAGCAGTTCTTC. Amino acids: CATSDPGLAGGVEQFF.

CDR3 in amino acids: CASSSPRGSGANVLTF. CDR3 sequence (DNA): TGTGCCAGCAGTTCCCCCAGGGGTTCTGGGGCCAACGTCCTGACTTTC. This rearrangement joins TRBV27 to TRBJ2-6, with D maybe TRBD1 (6 bases). V was pared by 4 bases and J by 1 base, with 11 bases between. Per the germline V gene, CDR1 is MNHEY and CDR2 is SMNVEV (reference sequence). CDR3 length equals 16 residues.

CDR3 in DNA: TGTGCCAGCAGCGCCTCCGGGACAGGGCTTGCTTTGGAGCAGTTCTTC. Its translation: CASSASGTGLALEQFF. The chain links TRBV9 to TRBJ2-1, with TRBD1 identical over 9 bases. This CDR3 has 16 residues. The germline CDR1 and CDR2 sequences are SGDLS and YYNGEE. V lost 3 bases and J lost 10; bases outside the gene matches: 14.

This chain joins TRBV7-2 and TRBJ2-3, with 10 bases aligning to TRBD2. This CDR3 comprises 16 residues. Trimming cost V 6 bases and J 0 bases; bases outside gene matches: 6. Germline V gene sequence: CDR1 SGHTA, CDR2 FQGNSA. CDR3 bases: TGTGCCAGCAGGGTAGCGGGGGGCTTTAGCACAGATACGCAGTATTTT. This codes for CASRVAGGFSTDTQYF.

The V gene is TRBV3-1 (or the pseudogene TRBV3-2), the J gene TRBJ2-2; D may be TRBD1 (5 bases). The CDR3 sequence is 15 residues long. V lost 5 bases and J 6 bases, leaving 16 bases between the germline ends. Germline V CDR1 and CDR2: LGHDT, YNNKEL (reference sequence). The CDR3: CASSFGAVPSGELFF. Here the CDR3 DNA reads TGTGCCAGCAGCTTTGGGGCGGTCCCGTCCGGGGAGCTGTTTTTT.

V gene TRBV28 combines with J gene TRBJ2-4; 7 bases match TRBD2. With V trimmed by 4 bases and J by 6 bases, 9 bases remained unmatched. The CDR3 extends over 15 amino acids. Germline assignment: CDR1 MDHEN and CDR2 SYDVKM. This CDR3 is CASSWTSGGVNIQYF. DNA of the CDR3: TGTGCCAGCAGTTGGACTAGTGGGGGTGTAAACATTCAGTACTTC. Complete variable domain (other parts from reference TRBV28 and TRBJ2-4): DVKVTQSSRYLVKRTGEKVFLECVQDMDHENMFWYRQDPGLGLRLIYFSYDVKMKEKGDIPEGYSVSREKKERFSLILESASTNQTSMYLCASSWTSGGVNIQYFGAGTRLSVL.

The J gene is TRBJ2-7, the V gene TRBV7-8; 7 bases align to TRBD2. The CDR3 totals 13 residues. Germline trimming cut 4 bases from V and 5 bases from J; bases unmatched to any gene: 5. Germline V gene data show CDR1 as SGHVS and CDR2 as FQNEAQ. CDR3 residues: CASSSAGRDEQYF. CDR3 nucleotide sequence: TGTGCCAGCAGCTCTGCGGGGAGGGACGAGCAGTACTTC.

This chain joins TRBV28 and TRBJ1-1; no clear D. The V gene's germline CDR1 is MDHEN and CDR2 SYDVKM. This CDR3 has 11 residues. V was trimmed by 5 bases and J by 4 bases, leaving 5 bases between them. CDR3 coding DNA: TGTGCCAGCAGTCCGGTCACTGAAGCTTTCTTT. Its translation: CASSPVTEAFF.

V gene TRBV6-5 combines with J gene TRBJ1-1, with TRBD1 matching 7 bases. V lost 2 bases, J lost 8 bases, and 8 bases stayed unmatched. CDR3 length: 14 amino acids. Germline CDR1 reads MNHEY; CDR2 reads SVGAGI. The CDR3 sequence is CASSYAGTAGEAFF. The CDR3 DNA reads TGTGCCAGCAGTTACGCCGGGACAGCCGGGGAAGCTTTCTTT.

The chain carries TRBV6-5 and TRBJ1-3; unclear D gene. CDR1 is MNHEY and CDR2 is SVGAGI in the germline V gene. The V end was cut by 7 bases, the J end by 4 bases, with 14 bases between. CDR3 length: 14 amino acids. The CDR3 sequence is CASIPGLSGNTIYF. The CDR3 coding sequence is TGTGCCAGCATCCCCGGGTTATCCGGAAACACCATATATTTT.

The J gene is TRBJ1-3, the V gene TRBV6-6; a possible D gene is TRBD1 (6 bases). The V end was cut by 6 bases, the J end by 0 bases, with 15 bases between. Germline V CDR1 and CDR2: MNHNY, SVGAGI (reference sequence). There are 16 residues in the CDR3. CDR3 residues: CASRSSRTDSGNTIYF. The DNA of the CDR3 is TGTGCCAGCAGGTCCTCGAGGACAGACTCTGGAAACACCATATATTTT.

The chain carries TRBV4-1 and TRBJ2-7; 11 nucleotides line up with TRBD1. The CDR3 is 13 amino acids. CDR1 and CDR2 from the germline V gene are MGHRA and YSYEKL. V shed 6 bases and J 6 bases; nucleotides not matched to a gene: 4. CDR3 loop: CASSGQGAREQYF. In nucleotides, the CDR3 is TGCGCCAGCAGTGGACAGGGGGCGCGCGAGCAGTACTTC.

The chain links TRBV5-4 to TRBJ1-6; 11 nucleotides match TRBD1. V was pared by 0 bases and J by 9 bases, with 2 bases of the junction left unmatched. Germline V gene lookup returns CDR1 SGHNT and CDR2 YYREEE (reference sequence). The CDR3 totals 15 residues. The CDR3 DNA reads TGTGCCAGCAGCTTGGGGACAGGGGGCTCTTCACCCCTCCACTTT. Translation: CASSLGTGGSSPLHF.

The genes are TRBV6-1 and TRBJ2-3; TRBD2 matches 8 bases. CDR1 and CDR2 from the germline V gene are MNHNS and SASEGT. Trimming at V came to 1 base and at J to 1 base, leaving 10 bases not matched to a gene. The CDR3 extends over 18 amino acids. DNA for the CDR3: TGTGCCAGCAGTGAAGGACGCCCTAGCGGGTGGGGCACAGATACGCAGTATTTT. As protein: CASSEGRPSGWGTDTQYF.

This chain links TRBV5-6 with TRBJ2-3, with TRBD1 identical over 9 bases. With V trimmed by 4 bases and J by 3 bases, 9 bases remained unmatched. CDR3 length equals 16 residues. Germline CDR1 and CDR2: SGHDT and YYEEEE. DNA for the CDR3: TGTGCCAGCAGCCAATCCCGGGACAGGGTAACAGATACGCAGTATTTT. Protein: CASSQSRDRVTDTQYF.

There are a few counts of this clone. The chain combines TRBV18 with TRBJ1-2, with 8 bases aligning to TRBD1. V gave up 3 bases and J gave up 3 bases; unmatched junction bases: 6. The CDR3 loop spans 15 amino acids. Germline V lookup: CDR1 KGHSH, CDR2 LQKENI. As DNA, the CDR3 is TGTGCCAGCTCACCCTCGGCAGGGGGCGACTATGGCTACACCTTC. Translation gives CASSPSAGGDYGYTF.

The chain carries TRBV5-5 and TRBJ2-2; D may be TRBD2 (7 bases). Trimming left V 1 base short and J 6 bases short, with 16 bases between. The CDR3 is 16 amino acids. CDR1 SGHKS and CDR2 YYEKEE come from the germline V gene (reference sequence). CDR3 nucleotide sequence: TGTGCCAGCAGCTTGATACGGGGGGCGGGATCCGGGGAGCTGTTTTTT. Translation: CASSLIRGAGSGELFF. Using reference TRBV5-5 and TRBJ2-2 for the parts outside the CDR3, the full variable domain is DAGVTQSPTHLIKTRGQQVTLRCSPISGHKSVSWYQQVLGQGPQFIFQYYEKEERGRGNFPDRFSARQFPNYSSELNVNALLLGDSALYLCASSLIRGAGSGELFFGEGSRLTVL.

J is TRBJ2-7 and V is TRBV3-1 (or the pseudogene TRBV3-2), with D perhaps TRBD1 (6 bases). The CDR3 is made up of 17 amino acids. Trimming stripped 4 bases from V and 4 bases from J, with 23 bases between. CDR1 is LGHDT and CDR2 is YNNKEL in the germline V gene (reference sequence). CDR3 protein: CASSLRGAGAQMYEQYF. CDR3 nucleotides: TGTGCCAGCAGCCTTCGAGGGGCAGGGGCGCAGATGTACGAGCAGTACTTC.

This clone was recorded a few times. The chain recombines TRBV7-9 with TRBJ2-2; D possibly corresponds to TRBD2 (5 bases). CDR3 size: 15 residues. CDR1 and CDR2 from the germline V gene are SEHNR and FQNEAQ (reference sequence). Trimming took 7 bases from V and 1 from J, leaving 13 bases between them. For the CDR3, the DNA is TGTGCCAGCACCCAGGCCAGCGGGAACACCGGGGAGCTGTTTTTT. Translating gives CASTQASGNTGELFF.